This T cell receptor beta chain comes out of a study of prognosis after radiotherapy for stage I lung cancer. CDR1 and CDR2 from the germline V gene are SGHVS and FNYEAQ. The junction had 6 bases not matched to a gene; V was cut back by 5 bases and J by 5 bases. The CDR3 spans 14 residues. All patients were node-negative on CT and PET/CT, without prior chemotherapy, radiotherapy or other malignancies. On two occasions, one at each of two time points, 6 to 6.5 milliliters of peripheral blood were drawn. The study amplified the TCR beta CDR3 region from genomic DNA. This amplification was carried out by two rounds of multiplex PCR. First-round PCR, the initial amplification, used primers specific to each TRBV and TRBJ gene. TCRdb independently ran MiXCR on the multiplex PCR reads; one entry per CDR3 protein. The sample carries 20,000 or so distinct CDR3 sequences, approximately 28% recorded once.

Sequencing used PBMCs, obtained before or after stereotactic body radiation therapy (not recorded which). V and J are TRBV7-6 and TRBJ2-3; 8 bases map to TRBD2. The receptor's source is a donor aged 50 or older with non-small cell lung cancer. The CDR3 is CASSISGGGDTQYF. CDR3 DNA: TGTGCCAGCAGCATCAGCGGGGGTGGAGATACGCAGTATTTT.